The 18 T cell receptor beta chains given below trace back to one sample, sequenced in a study of response to subunit inactivated influenza vaccine. Each CDR3 protein is one row after TCRdb ran MiXCR on the RT-PCR reads. This sample has approximately 520,000 distinct CDR3 sequences; 16% occur once, and the top ten carry 3%. The sample in question was CD4+ T cells sorted from PBMCs, obtained roughly 24 months after vaccination. The receptors originated from a man aged 50 to 75 who received an inactivated influenza vaccine.

In its sample, this clonotype was seen a few times. The V call is TRBV28, the J call TRBJ2-3; D unresolved. Trimming cost V 3 bases and J 2 bases, with 3 bases left between them. The CDR3 is 12 amino acids. Germline CDR1 is MDHEN and CDR2 is SYDVKM. Written as DNA, the CDR3 is TGTGCCAGCAGTTTTACCACAGATACGCAGTATTTT. This gives the protein CASSFTTDTQYF. The full variable domain, rest sourced from reference TRBV28 and TRBJ2-3, is DVKVTQSSRYLVKRTGEKVFLECVQDMDHENMFWYRQDPGLGLRLIYFSYDVKMKEKGDIPEGYSVSREKKERFSLILESASTNQTSMYLCASSFTTDTQYFGPGTRLTVL.

This clonotype has a count of ten or more. The chain employs TRBV3-1 and TRBJ2-3, with a possible D match to TRBD2 (5 bases). Germline V gene sequence: CDR1 LGHDT, CDR2 YNNKEL (reference sequence). The CDR3 extends over 14 amino acids. The V and J ends lost 3 bases and 4 bases respectively, with 11 bases between them. The CDR3 DNA reads as TGTGCCAGCAGCCACTTACGGGGTTCAGATACGCAGTATTTT. Its protein product is CASSHLRGSDTQYF.

The sample holds a few counts of this clonotype. The rearrangement joins TRBV20-1 to TRBJ2-4; 8 bases agree with TRBD1. Trimming cost V 4 bases and J 6 bases; bases outside gene matches: 8. The germline V gene encodes CDR1 DFQATT and CDR2 SNEGSKA (reference sequence). The CDR3 spans 14 residues. DNA for the CDR3: TGCAGTGCTACCAGGGGGCGGCTTGGAAACATTCAGTACTTC. Translating it yields CSATRGRLGNIQYF.

This clonotype was detected ten times or more. The CDR3 sequence: CSPTQGLGAGELFF. The CDR3, as DNA: TGCAGTCCAACACAGGGCTTAGGCGCCGGGGAGCTGTTTTTT. This chain links TRBV20-1 with TRBJ2-2, with D possibly TRBD1 on 6 matching bases. CDR1 DFQATT and CDR2 SNEGSKA come from the germline V gene (reference sequence). The CDR3 spans 14 residues. Trimming removed 8 bases from V and 6 bases from J, with 19 bases in between.

This clonotype was counted only a few times. The chain combines TRBV11-2 with TRBJ1-1, with 12 bases identical to TRBD1. Germline V gene lookup returns CDR1 SGHAT and CDR2 FQNNGV. The CDR3 is 19 amino acids. With 5 bases clipped from V and 3 bases from J, the junction kept 16 bases outside the gene matches. The CDR3 DNA follows: TGTGCCAGCAGCCCAACCCCGGGACAGGGGGCGGTTAGGTACACTGAAGCTTTCTTT. The encoded protein is CASSPTPGQGAVRYTEAFF.

This clonotype was found a few times. The chain has TRBV28 and TRBJ2-3, with 7 bases fitting TRBD2. CDR1 and CDR2 from the germline V gene are MDHEN and SYDVKM. This CDR3 has 15 residues. V lost 2 bases and J lost 2; bases outside the gene matches: 4. In DNA form, the CDR3 reads TGTGCCAGCAGTTTAGCGGGGGTATTCACAGATACGCAGTATTTT. It is translated as CASSLAGVFTDTQYF.

The genes are TRBV19 and TRBJ2-3; D is uncertain. Trimming shortened V by 1 base and J by 4 bases, and 9 bases separated the two germline ends. Germline loops: CDR1 LNHDA, CDR2 SQIVND (reference sequence). The CDR3 totals 14 residues. The CDR3 sequence is CASSIGRAPDTQYF. The CDR3 DNA follows: TGTGCCAGTAGTATAGGTAGGGCCCCAGATACGCAGTATTTT.

This clonotype was detected ten times or more. The rearrangement joins TRBV3-1 to TRBJ2-2; D might be TRBD2 (6 bases). Germline V gene data show CDR1 as LGHDT and CDR2 as YNNKEL (reference sequence). The V end was cut by 2 bases, the J end by 4 bases, with 17 bases between. The CDR3 extends over 17 amino acids. CDR3 DNA sequence: TGTGCCAGCAGCCAAACCCGTACTAGCACGGCCACCGGGGAGCTGTTTTTT. Translation: CASSQTRTSTATGELFF.

The V gene is TRBV3-1, the J gene TRBJ1-1; a possible D gene is TRBD1 (5 bases). This CDR3 region has 16 residues. Trimming removed 0 bases at V and 5 bases at J, with 16 bases between. Germline V gene sequence: CDR1 LGHDT, CDR2 YNNKEL (reference sequence). The CDR3 DNA reads TGTGCCAGCAGCCAAGATGAATGGAGGGGACGGACTGAAGCTTTCTTT. As protein: CASSQDEWRGRTEAFF.

This clonotype occurred a few times. The V and J genes are TRBV20-1 and TRBJ2-7, with D possibly matching TRBD1 (6 bases). The germline gives CDR1 DFQATT, CDR2 SNEGSKA (reference sequence). Trimming cost V 3 bases and J 4 bases, with 16 bases left between them. The CDR3 runs 14 residues. The DNA of the CDR3 is TGCAGTGCTAGCAGGGGTTTAAGCATGTACGAGCAGTACTTC. Protein: CSASRGLSMYEQYF.

CDR3 protein: CASSPDLLLAGREQFF. CDR3 DNA: TGTGCCAGCAGCCCGGATCTCCTACTAGCGGGGCGGGAGCAGTTCTTC. This rearrangement joins TRBV7-2 to TRBJ2-1; 10 bases agree with TRBD2. This CDR3 is 16 amino acids long. From germline, CDR1 is SGHTA and CDR2 FQGNSA. V lost 5 bases to trimming and J lost 10 bases; unmatched junction nucleotides: 14.

Only a few counts were recorded for this clonotype. The genes are TRBV12-3 or TRBV12-4 and TRBJ2-7, with 8 bases fitting TRBD1. V trimming: 6 bases; J trimming: 2 bases; junction bases outside the gene matches: 6. This CDR3 has 14 residues. CDR3 sequence: CASRRGQGPYEQYF. The CDR3 DNA reads TGTGCCAGCAGGCGTGGACAGGGCCCCTACGAGCAGTACTTC.

The V and J genes are TRBV18 and TRBJ2-1; D is undetermined. The germline gives CDR1 KGHSH, CDR2 LQKENI. Deletions cut 3 bases from V and 10 bases from J, with 16 bases between. The CDR3 is 14 amino acids. Here the CDR3 DNA reads TGTGCCAGCTCACCTTTATCAGTCGGTACAGAGCAGTTCTTC. Amino acids: CASSPLSVGTEQFF.

Details on this clonotype: A junction end diverges from the germline sequence, so it may reflect a read error. V is TRBV29-1 and J is TRBJ2-3; TRBD1 aligns across 7 bases. The CDR3 is made up of 12 amino acids. Looked up from germline, CDR1 is SQVTM and CDR2 is ANQGSEA. The CDR3 here is CSVVGQPDAQYF. The CDR3 region has the DNA TGCAGCGTTGTGGGACAGCCAGATGCGCAGTATTTT.

The sample holds many counts of this clonotype. V and J are TRBV28 and TRBJ1-4, with D perhaps matching TRBD1 (5 bases). Germline V gene data show CDR1 as MDHEN and CDR2 as SYDVKM. This CDR3 has 13 amino acids. With 2 bases removed from V and 5 bases from J, the gap between germline ends came to 6 bases. CDR3 DNA: TGTGCCAGCAGTTTAGGGGCGAATGAAAAACTGTTTTTT. Protein product: CASSLGANEKLFF.

This clonotype was picked up a small number of times. The chain carries TRBV18 and TRBJ2-1; TRBD1 might be the D (5 bases). This CDR3 has 13 amino acids. Trimming stripped 6 bases from V and 5 bases from J, with 11 bases between. The germline V gene encodes CDR1 KGHSH and CDR2 LQKENI. The CDR3 loop is CASSIQENNEQFF. The CDR3 region has the DNA TGTGCCAGCTCCATACAGGAGAACAATGAGCAGTTCTTC.

The chain has TRBV30 and TRBJ2-7; 7 bases are a match to TRBD1. Germline CDR1 reads GTSNPN; CDR2 reads SVGIG (reference sequence). Unmatched junction bases numbered 10, after V lost 3 bases and J lost 5 bases. The CDR3 runs to 14 residues. The CDR3 DNA reads as TGTGCCTGGAGCGAGGGACAGATTCTTAACGAGCAGTACTTC. This encodes CAWSEGQILNEQYF.

This clonotype has just a few counts. This chain joins TRBV5-6 and TRBJ1-2; perhaps TRBD1 as D (5 bases). Germline V gives CDR1 SGHDT, CDR2 YYEEEE. CDR3 length equals 17 residues. Trimming removed 6 bases from V and 0 bases from J, with 21 bases in between. The CDR3 sequence: CASTKFGGELSNYGYTF. The DNA of the CDR3 is TGTGCCAGCACCAAATTTGGGGGAGAGTTATCTAACTATGGCTACACCTTC.